These 3 T cell receptor beta chains were sequenced from one sample in a study of regulatory T cells in long-lasting Graves disease. Time point in this sample: persistent/refractory GD, antithyroid drugs over 5 years with positive TRAb. Isolated PBMC RNA provided the starting material for the TCR library. iRepertoire HTBI primers and Arm-PCR of CDR3 regions built TCR beta libraries. One entry per CDR3 protein results from TCRdb running MiXCR on the multiplex PCR reads. The repertoire holds about 460,000 distinct CDR3 sequences, with under 25% as singletons. Sequenced here: peripheral blood mononuclear cells (PBMCs), sampled when the disease was refractory, from a patient treated with antithyroid drugs. The receptor source for this set is a female donor with Graves disease.

This clonotype was picked up a small number of times. The chain employs TRBV7-2 and TRBJ2-3; a weak D match, TRBD1 (6 bases). Germline V gene sequence: CDR1 SGHTA, CDR2 FQGNSA. This CDR3 is built from 15 residues. Trimming left V 4 bases short and J 3 bases short, with 14 bases between. This CDR3 is CASSSGPGVTDTQYF. In DNA form, the CDR3 reads TGTGCCAGCAGCTCCGGACCAGGGGTGACAGATACGCAGTATTTT.

This clonotype was seen repeatedly, ten times or more. The chain is built from TRBV29-1 and TRBJ2-2, with D unclear. The V end lost 2 bases, the J end lost 4 bases, and 11 bases lay between the germline ends. The germline CDR1 and CDR2 sequences are SQVTM and ANQGSEA. The CDR3 contains 14 residues. CDR3 sequence reads: CSVEKPGTTGELFF. CDR3 sequence (DNA): TGCAGCGTTGAAAAGCCCGGAACCACCGGGGAGCTGTTTTTT.

The sample holds many counts of this clonotype. The CDR3 loop is CASSLWAGNQPQHF. The CDR3 nucleotides read TGTGCCAGCAGTTTATGGGCAGGGAATCAGCCCCAGCATTTT. This chain uses TRBV12-3 or TRBV12-4 with TRBJ1-5, with a tentative D call TRBD1 (5 bases). This CDR3 region has 14 residues. V was pared by 2 bases and J by 4 bases, with 9 bases between.